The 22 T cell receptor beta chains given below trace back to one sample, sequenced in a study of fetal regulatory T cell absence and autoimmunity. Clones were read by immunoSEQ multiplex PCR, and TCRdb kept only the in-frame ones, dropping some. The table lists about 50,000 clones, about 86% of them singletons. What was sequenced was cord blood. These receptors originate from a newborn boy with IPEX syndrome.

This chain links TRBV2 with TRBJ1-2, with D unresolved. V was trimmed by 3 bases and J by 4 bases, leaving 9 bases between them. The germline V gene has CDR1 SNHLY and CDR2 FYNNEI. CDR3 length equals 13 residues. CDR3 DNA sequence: TGTGCCAGCAGTGATCGGCTGACCTATGGCTACACCTTC. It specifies CASSDRLTYGYTF.

The CDR3 spells CASSATPYQETQYF. The CDR3 region has the DNA TGTGCCAGCAGCGCCACTCCGTACCAAGAGACCCAGTACTTC. The chain joins TRBV9 to TRBJ2-5; no definite D call. The CDR3 spans 14 residues. The germline CDR1 and CDR2 sequences are SGDLS and YYNGEE. V lost 3 bases to trimming and J lost 0 bases, with 9 bases between them.

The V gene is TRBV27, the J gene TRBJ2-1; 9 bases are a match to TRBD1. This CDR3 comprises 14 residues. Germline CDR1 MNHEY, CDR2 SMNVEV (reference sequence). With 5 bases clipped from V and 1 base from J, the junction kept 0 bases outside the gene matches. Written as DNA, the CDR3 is TGTGCCAGCAGTGGGACAGGGTCCTACAATGAGCAGTTCTTC. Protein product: CASSGTGSYNEQFF.

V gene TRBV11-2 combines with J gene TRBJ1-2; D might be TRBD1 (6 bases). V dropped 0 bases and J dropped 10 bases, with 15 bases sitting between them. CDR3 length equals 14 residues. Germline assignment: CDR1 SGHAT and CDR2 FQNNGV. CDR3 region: CASSLDPVGTIYTF. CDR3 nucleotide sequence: TGTGCCAGCAGCTTAGATCCCGTCGGGACAATCTACACCTTC.

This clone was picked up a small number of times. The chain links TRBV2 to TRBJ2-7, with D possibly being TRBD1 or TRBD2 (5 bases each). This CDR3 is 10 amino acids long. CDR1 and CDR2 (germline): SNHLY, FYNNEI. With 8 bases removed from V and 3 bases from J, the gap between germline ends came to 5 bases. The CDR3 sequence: CASGGYEQYF. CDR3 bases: TGTGCCAGCGGGGGCTACGAGCAGTACTTC.

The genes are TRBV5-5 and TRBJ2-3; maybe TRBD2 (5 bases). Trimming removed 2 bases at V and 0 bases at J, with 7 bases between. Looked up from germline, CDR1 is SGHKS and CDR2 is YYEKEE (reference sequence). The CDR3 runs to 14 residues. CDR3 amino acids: CASSFAGSTDTQYF. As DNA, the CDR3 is TGTGCCAGCAGCTTCGCGGGTAGCACAGATACGCAGTATTTT.

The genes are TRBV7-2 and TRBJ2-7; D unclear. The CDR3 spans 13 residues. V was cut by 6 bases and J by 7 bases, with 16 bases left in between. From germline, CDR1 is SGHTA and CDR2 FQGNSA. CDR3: CASSLGTPREQYF. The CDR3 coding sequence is TGTGCCAGCAGTCTGGGAACTCCTAGGGAGCAGTACTTC.

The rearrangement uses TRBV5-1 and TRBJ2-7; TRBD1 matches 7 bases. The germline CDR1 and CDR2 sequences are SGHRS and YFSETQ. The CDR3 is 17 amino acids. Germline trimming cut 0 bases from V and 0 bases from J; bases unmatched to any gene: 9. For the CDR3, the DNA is TGCGCCAGCAGCTTGGCCGCTAGAGGGGGCTACTCCTACGAGCAGTACTTC. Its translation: CASSLAARGGYSYEQYF. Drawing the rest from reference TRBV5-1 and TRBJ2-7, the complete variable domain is KAGVTQTPRYLIKTRGQQVTLSCSPISGHRSVSWYQQTPGQGLQFLFEYFSETQRNKGNFPGRFSGRQFSNSRSEMNVSTLELGDSALYLCASSLAARGGYSYEQYFGPGTRLTVT.

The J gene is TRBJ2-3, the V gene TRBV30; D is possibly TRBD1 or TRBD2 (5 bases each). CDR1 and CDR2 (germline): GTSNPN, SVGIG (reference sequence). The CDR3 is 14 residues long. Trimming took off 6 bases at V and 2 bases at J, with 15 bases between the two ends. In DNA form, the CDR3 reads TGTGCCTGCCGGGGCCGGATCGCCACAGATACGCAGTATTTT. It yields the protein CACRGRIATDTQYF.

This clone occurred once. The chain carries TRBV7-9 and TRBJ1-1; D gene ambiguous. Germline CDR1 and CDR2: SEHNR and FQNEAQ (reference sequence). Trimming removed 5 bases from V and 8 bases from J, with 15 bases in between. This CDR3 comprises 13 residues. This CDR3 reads CASSPPRGREAFF. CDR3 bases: TGTGCCAGCAGCCCCCCTCGAGGCCGAGAAGCTTTCTTT.

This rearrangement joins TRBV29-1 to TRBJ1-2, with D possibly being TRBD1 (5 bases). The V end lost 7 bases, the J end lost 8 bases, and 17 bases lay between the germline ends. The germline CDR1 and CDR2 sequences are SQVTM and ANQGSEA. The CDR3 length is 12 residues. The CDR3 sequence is CSAGAGPAGYTF. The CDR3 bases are TGCAGCGCTGGAGCAGGGCCGGCGGGCTACACCTTC.

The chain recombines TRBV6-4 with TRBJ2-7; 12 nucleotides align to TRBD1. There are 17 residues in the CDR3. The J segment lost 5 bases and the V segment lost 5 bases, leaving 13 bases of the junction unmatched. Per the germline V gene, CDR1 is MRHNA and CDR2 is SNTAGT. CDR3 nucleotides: TGTGCCAGCAGTTACCTAGATCCGGGACAGGGGGCTCACGAGCAGTACTTC. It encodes CASSYLDPGQGAHEQYF.

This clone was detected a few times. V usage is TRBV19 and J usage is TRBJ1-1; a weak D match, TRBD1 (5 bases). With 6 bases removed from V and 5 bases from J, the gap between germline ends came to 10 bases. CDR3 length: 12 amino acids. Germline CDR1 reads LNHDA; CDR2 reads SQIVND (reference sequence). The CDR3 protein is CASRPGGTEAFF. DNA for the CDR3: TGTGCCAGTAGGCCGGGGGGGACTGAAGCTTTCTTT.

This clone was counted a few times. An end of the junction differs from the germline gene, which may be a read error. In DNA, the CDR3 is TGTGCCAGCAGGGAAGGGCTGAGGGGAGGTACTGAAGCTTTCTTT. It yields the protein CASREGLRGGTEAFF. The chain links TRBV2 to TRBJ1-1, with D perhaps matching TRBD1 (5 bases). The CDR3 has 15 residues. The germline gives CDR1 SNHLY, CDR2 FYNNEI.

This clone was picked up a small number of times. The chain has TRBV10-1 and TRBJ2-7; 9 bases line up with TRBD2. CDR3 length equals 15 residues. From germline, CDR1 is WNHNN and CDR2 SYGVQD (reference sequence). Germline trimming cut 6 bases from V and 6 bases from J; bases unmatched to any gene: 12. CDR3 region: CASRTPLAGYSEQYF. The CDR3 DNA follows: TGCGCCAGCAGGACCCCCCTAGCGGGATATAGCGAGCAGTACTTC.

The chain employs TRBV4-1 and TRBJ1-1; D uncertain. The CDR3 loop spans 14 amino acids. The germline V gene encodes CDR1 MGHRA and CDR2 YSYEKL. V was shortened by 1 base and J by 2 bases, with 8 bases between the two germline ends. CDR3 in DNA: TGCGCCAGCAGCCAAGCTCGGTCCAACACTGAAGCTTTCTTT. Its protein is CASSQARSNTEAFF.

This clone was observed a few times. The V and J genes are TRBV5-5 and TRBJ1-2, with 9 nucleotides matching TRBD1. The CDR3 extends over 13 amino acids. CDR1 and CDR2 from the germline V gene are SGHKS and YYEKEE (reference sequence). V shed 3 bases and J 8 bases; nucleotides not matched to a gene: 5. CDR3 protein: CASSSGTGRGYTF. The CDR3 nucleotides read TGTGCCAGCAGCTCCGGGACAGGGAGGGGCTACACCTTC.

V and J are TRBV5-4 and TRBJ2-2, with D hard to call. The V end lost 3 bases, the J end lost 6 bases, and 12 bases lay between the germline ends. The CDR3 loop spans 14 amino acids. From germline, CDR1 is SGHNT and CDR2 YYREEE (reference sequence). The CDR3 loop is CASSSVYKAGELFF. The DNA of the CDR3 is TGTGCCAGCAGCTCGGTCTATAAGGCCGGGGAGCTGTTTTTT.

The CDR3 spells CASSPRGSLRYSGANVLTF. CDR3 in DNA: TGTGCCAGCAGTCCTCGCGGGAGTTTAAGATACTCTGGGGCCAACGTCCTGACTTTC. The V gene is TRBV14, the J gene TRBJ2-6, with 7 bases fitting TRBD2. The V and J ends lost 6 bases and 0 bases, in that order; junction bases with no gene match: 14. This CDR3 is built from 19 residues. The germline CDR1 and CDR2 sequences are SGHDN and FVKESK.

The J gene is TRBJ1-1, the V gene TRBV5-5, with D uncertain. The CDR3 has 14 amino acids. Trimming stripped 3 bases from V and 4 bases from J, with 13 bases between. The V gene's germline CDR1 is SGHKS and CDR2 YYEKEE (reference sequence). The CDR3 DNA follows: TGTGCCAGCAGCTACCCCGTAGAGGGCACTGAAGCTTTCTTT. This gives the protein CASSYPVEGTEAFF.

The CDR3 protein is CATRRDSYNQPQHF. In nucleotides, the CDR3 is TGTGCCACCCGTAGGGACAGCTACAATCAGCCCCAGCATTTT. The genes are TRBV15 and TRBJ1-5, with TRBD1 matching over 7 bases. V shed 8 bases and J 3 bases; nucleotides not matched to a gene: 7. The CDR3 runs 14 residues. Germline CDR1 LNHNV, CDR2 YYDKDF (reference sequence).

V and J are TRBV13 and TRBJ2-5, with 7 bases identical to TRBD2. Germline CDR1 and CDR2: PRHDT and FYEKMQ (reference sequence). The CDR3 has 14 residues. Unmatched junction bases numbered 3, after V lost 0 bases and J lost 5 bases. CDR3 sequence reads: CASSLGAGAETQYF. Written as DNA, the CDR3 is TGTGCCAGCAGCTTAGGGGCGGGAGCGGAGACCCAGTACTTC.